The 4 T cell receptor beta chains in this list originate from one sample, sequenced in a study of T cell responses to AZD1222 COVID-19 vaccine listed by TCRdb under 2021. The library was generated by the immunoSEQ multiplex PCR assay. TCRdb mirrors the immuneACCESS table, restricted to in-frame sequences. Some clones are absent from its copies; in checked studies, under half trace to an unresolved V gene, and the reason for the others is unknown. This sample is represented by approximately 120,000 clones; approximately 85% of them were singletons. Jointly, the top ten make up approximately 4.7% of the sample. Read against the paper, the sample's time point label means: about 28 days (+/-7) after the second vaccine dose. This sample comprised peripheral blood, obtained 28 days after the second AZD1222 dose. The receptors come from an adult who received the AZD1222 COVID-19 vaccine.

The chain joins TRBV30 to TRBJ1-1; tentative D call: TRBD1 (5 bases). In germline, CDR1 is GTSNPN, CDR2 SVGIG (reference sequence). The CDR3 consists of 14 residues. Trimming cost V 2 bases and J 6 bases, with 16 bases left between them. CDR3 amino acids: CAWSFLLRVSEAFF. CDR3 DNA sequence: TGTGCCTGGAGTTTCTTACTCAGGGTTTCTGAAGCTTTCTTT.

The V gene is TRBV3-1 (or the pseudogene TRBV3-2), the J gene TRBJ1-6, with D unresolved. The length of the CDR3 is 14 residues. Between the trimmed V and J ends, which lost 3 bases and 8 bases, there was a span of 11 bases. The V gene's germline CDR1 is LGHDT and CDR2 YNNKEL (reference sequence). The CDR3: CASSQPGGDSPLHF. The CDR3 nucleotides are TGTGCCAGCAGCCAGCCCGGTGGGGATTCACCCCTCCACTTT.

CDR3 loop: CASSRIHGEAQYF. CDR3 DNA sequence: TGTGCCAGCAGCCGAATTCATGGGGAGGCCCAGTACTTC. The chain uses TRBV3-1 (or the pseudogene TRBV3-2) and TRBJ2-5, with D tentatively TRBD2 (6 bases). CDR1 is LGHDT and CDR2 is YNNKEL in the germline V gene (reference sequence). V lost 4 bases to trimming and J lost 9 bases, with 15 bases between them. This CDR3 is 13 amino acids long.

The chain combines TRBV3-1 (or the pseudogene TRBV3-2) with TRBJ1-5; no clear D. CDR1 is LGHDT, CDR2 YNNKEL, per germline (reference sequence). V lost 1 base to trimming and J lost 0 bases, with 4 bases between them. The CDR3 runs 14 residues. The CDR3 protein is CASSQGFSNQPQHF. The DNA for the CDR3 is TGTGCCAGCAGCCAAGGTTTTAGCAATCAGCCCCAGCATTTT.